This section outlines one T cell receptor beta chain sequence together with its context. This clonotype is considered medium-sized (0.01 to 0.1%). This receptor's antigen is unknown. There are no base qualities to consult, and no much larger clone falls within one base. Library creation used multiplex PCR. One-step amplicon PCR with EuroClonality-NGS primers was used to generate TRB libraries from 100 ng genomic DNA. Sequencing of TRB amplicons was performed on Illumina MiSeq instruments using 2 x 250 bp version 2 chemistry. From the authors' description of their analysis: IMGT/HighV-QUEST was used for primary TRB sequence analysis and V(D)J annotation. Once nonfunctional clones had been removed and the data downsampled for comparisons between samples, VDJtools was used to evaluate repertoire diversity and composition. In TCRdb, the public reads were trimmed at Q25 with fastp and aligned with MiXCR, with productive beta chains retained. Rows merge per CDR3 protein into single entries with the most common DNA and genes. The V and J calls and clone size come from TCRdb's table, not from the authors' own analysis. Recorded for this sample are fewer than 5,000 distinct CDR3 sequences; more than 20% of them occurred a single time. The ten biggest clones cover 8.5% to 10% of the sample.

The source of the sample is a study of somatic reversion in DOCK8 deficiency (dated by TCRdb to 2020 to 2021). About the full investigation: The study compared T cell receptor beta repertoires of DOCK8-deficient patients, DOCK8-revertant patients and healthy volunteers. The study investigated how somatic reversion of pathogenic DOCK8 variants alters lymphocyte differentiation and function in DOCK8 deficiency. The DOCK8-deficient patients included in the study had been previously reported. Results the study describes overall, beyond this receptor: Whether whole blood or PBMCs served as the source material for each individual sample was not specified in the methods.

The CDR3 runs 15 amino acids, cysteine and phenylalanine included. CDR3 DNA is the only sequence kept; it has 45 bases, read in frame from the first base. The junction shows trimming of 7 bases on V and 4 bases on J, plus 19 bases between the germline ends. Blood for healthy controls was obtained from volunteer donors provided by blood services in Australia and France. Genomic DNA for TCR repertoire analysis was isolated either from whole blood samples or from PBMCs. The rearranged chain carries TRBV12-3 or TRBV12-4 and TRBJ1-2; TRBD1 could be the D gene, as 5 bases match. The sample consisted of peripheral blood. This sequence originates from a human donor in good health. The CDR3 amino acid sequence is: CASTRGAEGSYGYTF. The DNA sequence is as follows: TGTGCCAGCACCAGAGGGGCAGAGGGGAGCTATGGCTACACCTTC.